This T cell receptor beta chain was observed in a study of blood T cell repertoires in COVID-19. Overall study context: The cDNA or gDNA used as material had been derived from T cells, B-cell-depleted T cells, or PBMCs.

This CDR3 region has 14 residues. Trimming stripped 3 bases from V and 6 bases from J, with 14 bases between. The germline CDR1 and CDR2 sequences are MNHNS and SASEGT. Produced via immunoSEQ multiplex PCR; TCRdb's table is partial and in-frame only. The sample lists about 200,000 clones, about three quarters occurring once. The sample consisted of peripheral blood. The chain recombines TRBV6-1 with TRBJ1-2; maybe TRBD1 (6 bases). The source is a woman in her sixties or seventies with acute or convalescent COVID-19. DNA of the CDR3: TGTGCCAGCAGTGAGGTTATGGGGGCCGATGGCTACACCTTC. Translating gives CASSEVMGADGYTF.